The 29 T cell receptor beta chains below all came from one sample that was sequenced in a study of blood T cell repertoires in COVID-19. Libraries were prepared by immunoSEQ multiplex PCR; TCRdb keeps only in-frame clonotypes and omits some of them. Among fewer than 35,000 clones listed, almost 90% were seen once. Sequences were obtained from peripheral blood. These receptors were obtained from a man aged 55 to 70 with active COVID-19.

The CDR3 reads CASSFFISGGSQSSYEQYF. For the CDR3, the DNA is TGTGCCAGCAGCTTCTTTATTAGCGGGGGGTCTCAGAGCTCCTACGAGCAGTACTTC. The chain uses TRBV5-6 and TRBJ2-7; 10 bases are shared with TRBD2. V shed 2 bases, J shed 0 bases, and the junction held 14 bases outside the gene matches. The germline V gene has CDR1 SGHDT and CDR2 YYEEEE. The CDR3 length is 19 residues.

The chain couples TRBV9 to TRBJ1-1; D possibly corresponds to TRBD1 (5 bases). This CDR3 has 14 residues. V gave up 0 bases and J gave up 3 bases, with 9 bases separating them. Germline V gene sequence: CDR1 SGDLS, CDR2 YYNGEE. CDR3 sequence reads: CASSVDQGYTEAFF. CDR3 in DNA: TGTGCCAGCAGCGTAGATCAGGGATACACTGAAGCTTTCTTT.

This chain uses TRBV5-6 with TRBJ2-6, with 8 positions matching TRBD2. In germline, CDR1 is SGHDT, CDR2 YYEEEE. CDR3 size: 17 residues. V gave up 5 bases and J gave up 4 bases; unmatched junction bases: 11. The CDR3: CASRETGGLRGANVLTF. The CDR3 region has the DNA TGTGCCAGCAGGGAGACGGGGGGGCTCAGAGGGGCCAACGTCCTGACTTTC.

V gene TRBV7-8 combines with J gene TRBJ2-7; D call uncertain. The CDR3 covers 13 residues. Germline assignment: CDR1 SGHVS and CDR2 FQNEAQ. Deletions cut 6 bases from V and 0 bases from J, with 9 bases between. This chain's CDR3 is CASSYTVSYEQYF. CDR3 DNA: TGTGCCAGCAGTTATACAGTCTCCTACGAGCAGTACTTC.

This clone was seen a single time. The chain is built from TRBV28 and TRBJ1-4; possibly TRBD1 for D (5 bases). The V gene's germline CDR1 is MDHEN and CDR2 SYDVKM. V gave up 6 bases and J gave up 6 bases, with 20 bases separating them. CDR3 length: 16 amino acids. CDR3 DNA: TGTGCCAGCAGCCGATATGGAGGGAGGGGAGATGAAAAACTGTTTTTT. Translating it yields CASSRYGGRGDEKLFF.

This clone was recorded a few times. Written as DNA, the CDR3 is TGTGCCAGCAGTTTAGGGGGCGGCGACCTGAGGGACGAGCAGTACTTC. Protein sequence: CASSLGGGDLRDEQYF. The chain carries TRBV28 and TRBJ2-7; possibly TRBD1 for D (6 bases). Trimming cost V 2 bases and J 5 bases, with 19 bases left between them. Germline assignment: CDR1 MDHEN and CDR2 SYDVKM. The CDR3 runs 16 residues.

The rearrangement joins TRBV11-2 to TRBJ1-6, with D hard to call. CDR1 is SGHAT and CDR2 is FQNNGV in the germline V gene. The CDR3 is made up of 13 amino acids. The V end lost 6 bases, the J end lost 9 bases, and 12 bases lay between the germline ends. The CDR3 DNA is TGTGCCAGCAGACTAGCCAGCCGTTCACCCCTCCACTTT. Translating gives CASRLASRSPLHF.

The V and J genes are TRBV20-1 and TRBJ2-3; no definite D call. Germline CDR1 and CDR2: DFQATT and SNEGSKA (reference sequence). This CDR3 contains 11 residues. V was clipped by 3 bases and J by 3 bases, with 4 bases between them. The CDR3 loop reads CSARRTDTQYF. DNA of the CDR3: TGCAGTGCTAGGAGGACAGATACGCAGTATTTT.

J is TRBJ2-7 and V is TRBV20-1, with D possibly matching TRBD1 (5 bases). Deletions cut 3 bases from V and 0 bases from J, with 18 bases between. The germline gives CDR1 DFQATT, CDR2 SNEGSKA (reference sequence). CDR3 length: 16 residues. This CDR3 is CSASDPGQTASYEQYF. The CDR3 coding sequence is TGCAGTGCTAGTGACCCAGGCCAGACAGCCTCCTACGAGCAGTACTTC.

This chain uses TRBV6-5 with TRBJ1-1; D is possibly TRBD1 (6 bases). CDR1 MNHEY and CDR2 SVGAGI come from the germline V gene. The ends were cut back, 4 bases at V and 0 bases at J, with 9 bases in the middle. The CDR3 contains 14 residues. The CDR3 here is CASSSDRLNTEAFF. In DNA form, the CDR3 reads TGTGCCAGCAGTTCCGACAGGTTGAACACTGAAGCTTTCTTT.

The V call is TRBV3-1 (or the pseudogene TRBV3-2), the J call TRBJ1-2, with unresolved D. Germline CDR1 LGHDT, CDR2 YNNKEL (reference sequence). V shed 7 bases and J shed 2 bases, with 8 bases lying between them. The CDR3 spans 12 residues. Here the CDR3 reads CASTGGNYGYTF. The CDR3 region has the DNA TGTGCCAGCACCGGAGGGAACTATGGCTACACCTTC.

The rearrangement uses TRBV5-1 and TRBJ2-7; 8 bases map to TRBD1. Germline V gene lookup returns CDR1 SGHRS and CDR2 YFSETQ. This CDR3 region has 15 residues. The V segment lost 4 bases and the J segment 2 bases; nucleotides outside the gene matches: 8. CDR3 residues: CASSPGQAGPYEQYF. CDR3 bases: TGCGCCAGCAGCCCGGGACAGGCGGGCCCCTACGAGCAGTACTTC.

The chain couples TRBV10-1 to TRBJ2-1, with TRBD1 identical over 8 bases. The CDR3 covers 15 residues. The J segment lost 8 bases and the V segment lost 2 bases, leaving 8 bases of the junction unmatched. Germline V lookup: CDR1 WNHNN, CDR2 SYGVQD (reference sequence). CDR3 in amino acids: CASSELAGGRYEQFF. DNA of the CDR3: TGCGCCAGCAGTGAGCTGGCAGGGGGCCGGTATGAGCAGTTCTTC.

The J gene is TRBJ1-6, the V gene TRBV28; no reliable D call. Trimming cost V 3 bases and J 6 bases, with 9 bases left between them. This CDR3 spans 14 amino acids. Germline CDR1 and CDR2: MDHEN and SYDVKM. The chain's CDR3 is CASSFEVSNSPLHF. In nucleotides, the CDR3 is TGTGCCAGCAGTTTTGAGGTCTCTAATTCACCCCTCCACTTT.

The rearrangement joins TRBV9 to TRBJ2-1, with TRBD2 identical over 10 bases. V lost 3 bases, J lost 3 bases, and 6 bases stayed unmatched. Germline CDR1 SGDLS, CDR2 YYNGEE. The CDR3 loop spans 16 amino acids. CDR3 coding DNA: TGTGCCAGCAGCGCGACGGGACTAGCGTACTACAATGAGCAGTTCTTC. This translates into CASSATGLAYYNEQFF. Full variable domain (remainder filled in from reference TRBV9 and TRBJ2-1): DSGVTQTPKHLITATGQRVTLRCSPRSGDLSVYWYQQSLDQGLQFLIQYYNGEERAKGNILERFSAQQFPDLHSELNLSSLELGDSALYFCASSATGLAYYNEQFFGPGTRLTVL.

The chain links TRBV12-5 to TRBJ1-6; weak D call: TRBD1 (6 bases). Trimming stripped 5 bases from V and 4 bases from J, with 18 bases between. This CDR3 has 17 residues. The germline gives CDR1 LGHNT, CDR2 FRNRAP. The CDR3 region has the DNA TGTGCTAGTGGTCTCTACCTCAGGGACATATATAATTCACCCCTCCACTTT. This encodes CASGLYLRDIYNSPLHF.

The chain combines TRBV5-4 with TRBJ2-3, with 7 nucleotides matching TRBD2. Germline CDR1 reads SGHNT; CDR2 reads YYREEE (reference sequence). The V and J ends lost 4 bases and 4 bases, in that order; junction bases with no gene match: 12. The CDR3 contains 16 residues. For the CDR3, the DNA is TGTGCCAGCAGCCCCCGGACTAGACTCTCCCCAGATACGCAGTATTTT. It translates to CASSPRTRLSPDTQYF.

The chain joins TRBV27 to TRBJ2-4; a weak D match, TRBD1 (6 bases). Trimming shortened V by 5 bases and J by 0 bases, and 11 bases separated the two germline ends. Per the germline V gene, CDR1 is MNHEY and CDR2 is SMNVEV (reference sequence). The CDR3 runs to 15 residues. DNA of the CDR3: TGTGCCAGCAGTAGAAACAGGGTAGCCAAAAACATTCAGTACTTC. This sequence encodes CASSRNRVAKNIQYF.

The genes are TRBV7-8 and TRBJ2-7; D unclear. The CDR3 has 12 amino acids. Germline CDR1 reads SGHVS; CDR2 reads FQNEAQ. Trimming removed 3 bases at V and 4 bases at J, with 7 bases between. The chain's CDR3 is CASSFRRYEQYF. The CDR3 nucleotides read TGTGCCAGCAGCTTTCGGCGGTACGAGCAGTACTTC.

CDR3 in amino acids: CASSDRGLGDEQFF. In nucleotides, the CDR3 is TGTGCCAGCAGTGACCGGGGACTGGGGGATGAGCAGTTCTTC. The gene calls are TRBV6-4 and TRBJ2-1; D might be TRBD2 (6 bases). Germline CDR1 reads MRHNA; CDR2 reads SNTAGT. The CDR3 is made up of 14 amino acids. Trimming left V 2 bases short and J 8 bases short, with 13 bases between.

V is TRBV3-1 (or the pseudogene TRBV3-2) and J is TRBJ2-1; D may be TRBD1 (5 bases). This CDR3 has 17 residues. Deletions cut 1 base from V and 4 bases from J, with 17 bases between. Germline V gene data show CDR1 as LGHDT and CDR2 as YNNKEL (reference sequence). CDR3 sequence reads: CASSQATDRSWYNEQFF. The CDR3 bases are TGTGCCAGCAGCCAAGCCACTGACAGATCTTGGTACAATGAGCAGTTCTTC.

CDR3 residues: CASSLAGQGFSYEQYF. The DNA for the CDR3 is TGTGCCAGCAGCTTGGCTGGCCAGGGATTCTCCTACGAGCAGTACTTC. This rearrangement joins TRBV5-4 to TRBJ2-7; TRBD1 might be the D (5 bases). Germline CDR1 is SGHNT and CDR2 is YYREEE (reference sequence). The CDR3 consists of 16 residues. Trimming left V 0 bases short and J 0 bases short, with 13 bases between. The full variable domain, with the rest looked up from reference TRBV5-4 and TRBJ2-7, is ETGVTQSPTHLIKTRGQQVTLRCSSQSGHNTVSWYQQALGQGPQFIFQYYREEENGRGNFPPRFSGLQFPNYSSELNVNALELDDSALYLCASSLAGQGFSYEQYFGPGTRLTVT.

This clone has only a few counts. The chain has TRBV3-1 (or the pseudogene TRBV3-2) and TRBJ2-7; TRBD2 might be the D (6 bases). The CDR3 extends over 14 amino acids. V dropped 1 base and J dropped 4 bases, with 11 bases sitting between them. CDR1 and CDR2 (germline): LGHDT, YNNKEL (reference sequence). The CDR3 loop is CASSQARGGYEQYF. DNA for the CDR3: TGTGCCAGCAGCCAAGCGCGGGGTGGTTACGAGCAGTACTTC.

The chain has TRBV7-9 and TRBJ2-3; TRBD1 is a possible D gene (6 bases). The CDR3 is made up of 15 amino acids. The germline CDR1 and CDR2 sequences are SEHNR and FQNEAQ (reference sequence). With 7 bases removed from V and 2 bases from J, the gap between germline ends came to 16 bases. CDR3: CASTSGTIITDTQYF. The CDR3 DNA follows: TGTGCCAGCACCTCCGGGACAATTATCACAGATACGCAGTATTTT.

The chain carries TRBV5-6 and TRBJ2-2; 10 bases are a match to TRBD2. The CDR3 runs to 17 residues. Germline V gene data show CDR1 as SGHDT and CDR2 as YYEEEE. V lost 4 bases to trimming and J lost 0 bases; unmatched junction nucleotides: 6. The CDR3 DNA sequence: TGTGCCAGCAGCGCACTAGCGGGGCTCTCGAACACCGGGGAGCTGTTTTTT. It encodes CASSALAGLSNTGELFF.

The CDR3 sequence: CASSLQPVGTASTDTQYF. DNA of the CDR3: TGCGCCAGCAGCCTTCAGCCGGTAGGGACAGCTAGCACAGATACGCAGTATTTT. The V gene is TRBV5-1, the J gene TRBJ2-3, with TRBD1 matching 7 bases. Germline trimming cut 4 bases from V and 0 bases from J; bases unmatched to any gene: 14. CDR1 is SGHRS and CDR2 is YFSETQ in the germline V gene. The CDR3 runs 18 residues. The complete variable domain, with remaining parts taken from reference TRBV5-1 and TRBJ2-3, reads KAGVTQTPRYLIKTRGQQVTLSCSPISGHRSVSWYQQTPGQGLQFLFEYFSETQRNKGNFPGRFSGRQFSNSRSEMNVSTLELGDSALYLCASSLQPVGTASTDTQYFGPGTRLTVL.

The chain has TRBV27 and TRBJ2-7, with 7 positions matching TRBD1. CDR1 is MNHEY, CDR2 SMNVEV, per germline (reference sequence). V was pared by 8 bases and J by 5 bases, with 12 bases of the junction left unmatched. The CDR3 runs to 14 residues. In DNA form, the CDR3 reads TGTGCCAGCGGGTTTTATGACAGGGACCACGAGCAGTACTTC. Amino acid sequence: CASGFYDRDHEQYF.

The CDR3 loop reads CASSGGQGLLQQYF. In nucleotides, the CDR3 is TGCGCCAGCAGCGGGGGACAGGGCCTCTTACAGCAGTACTTC. V is TRBV5-1 and J is TRBJ2-7, with 9 positions matching TRBD1. Germline V gene sequence: CDR1 SGHRS, CDR2 YFSETQ. This CDR3 comprises 14 residues. Trimming removed 4 bases from V and 8 bases from J; junction bases left unmatched: 10. The full variable domain, completed using reference TRBV5-1 and TRBJ2-7, is KAGVTQTPRYLIKTRGQQVTLSCSPISGHRSVSWYQQTPGQGLQFLFEYFSETQRNKGNFPGRFSGRQFSNSRSEMNVSTLELGDSALYLCASSGGQGLLQQYFGPGTRLTVT.

The rearrangement joins TRBV6-6 to TRBJ1-4, with D perhaps TRBD1 (6 bases). Deletions cut 6 bases from V and 7 bases from J, with 9 bases between. The CDR3 consists of 12 residues. The germline V gene has CDR1 MNHNY and CDR2 SVGAGI (reference sequence). CDR3 protein: CASRAGAEKLFF. For the CDR3, the DNA is TGTGCCAGCAGGGCAGGGGCTGAAAAACTGTTTTTT.